What follows are 24 T cell receptor beta chains derived from one specimen sequenced in a study of regulatory T cells in long-lasting Graves disease. With iRepertoire HTBI primers and Arm-PCR of CDR3 regions, TCR beta libraries were built. Each CDR3 protein gets one entry after TCRdb re-called the multiplex PCR reads with MiXCR. The sample carries roughly 450,000 distinct CDR3 sequences, 20% to 30% recorded once. The time point here: persistent/refractory GD, antithyroid drugs over 5 years with positive TRAb. PBMC-extracted RNA yielded the TCR library. The input for sequencing was peripheral blood mononuclear cells (PBMCs), taken when the disease was refractory, from a patient treated with antithyroid drugs. The receptor set was obtained from a female donor with Graves disease.

The gene calls are TRBV27 and TRBJ2-7; D is possibly TRBD1 or TRBD2 (5 bases each). Germline CDR1 is MNHEY and CDR2 is SMNVEV (reference sequence). V was pared by 0 bases and J by 3 bases, with 12 bases between. The CDR3 is made up of 15 amino acids. The CDR3 sequence is CASSLSGDGYYEQYF. The CDR3, as DNA: TGTGCCAGCAGTTTATCCGGGGACGGGTACTACGAGCAGTACTTC.

This clonotype was detected ten times or more. This chain joins TRBV5-1 and TRBJ2-3, with D perhaps matching TRBD1 (5 bases). Germline values: CDR1 SGHRS, CDR2 YFSETQ. Trimming shortened V by 0 bases and J by 1 base, and 9 bases separated the two germline ends. The CDR3 runs to 15 residues. In DNA form, the CDR3 reads TGCGCCAGCAGCTTGGAGGGGCAAGGCACAGATACGCAGTATTTT. Its protein product is CASSLEGQGTDTQYF.

Concerning this clonotype: This may come from a read error, since a much larger clone is one base off. V and J are TRBV2 and TRBJ2-5, with D possibly TRBD2 on 6 matching bases. Germline V gives CDR1 SNHLY, CDR2 FYNNEI. CDR3 size: 13 residues. CDR3 sequence reads: CVSSVGGQETQYF. The CDR3 nucleotides are TGTGTCAGCAGTGTTGGGGGGCAAGAGACCCAGTACTTC.

This clonotype came up once. The J gene is TRBJ2-7, the V gene TRBV28; D perhaps matches TRBD2 (6 bases). Looked up from germline, CDR1 is MDHEN and CDR2 is SYDVKM. Trimming shortened V by 6 bases and J by 1 base, and 13 bases separated the two germline ends. This CDR3 comprises 14 residues. This chain's CDR3 is CASRTSLISYEQYF. CDR3 bases: TGTGCCAGCAGAACTAGCTTAATATCCTACGAGCAGTACTTC.

The CDR3, as DNA: TGTGCCAGCATGGGACTAGCGGGACCTCGGGGCGAGCAGTACTTC. This encodes CASMGLAGPRGEQYF. The V call is TRBV2, the J call TRBJ2-7, with 13 bases matching TRBD2. V shed 7 bases and J 6 bases; nucleotides not matched to a gene: 9. The CDR3 spans 15 residues. Per germline, CDR1 SNHLY and CDR2 FYNNEI.

This sequence joins TRBV14 and TRBJ1-2, with 7 bases identical to TRBD1. CDR3 length equals 17 residues. Per the germline V gene, CDR1 is SGHDN and CDR2 is FVKESK. The V and J ends lost 4 bases and 2 bases, in that order; junction bases with no gene match: 13. Here the CDR3 DNA reads TGTGCCAGCAGCCCTCGATCTCGCGGGACAGCCAACTATGGCTACACCTTC. Translation: CASSPRSRGTANYGYTF.

This clonotype was counted a few times. V is TRBV19 and J is TRBJ1-2; no firm D call. The length of the CDR3 is 16 residues. Germline CDR1 reads LNHDA; CDR2 reads SQIVND (reference sequence). Trimming took off 0 bases at V and 4 bases at J, with 15 bases between the two ends. For the CDR3, the DNA is TGTGCCAGTAGTATAGATTATACCGGGCCCACCTATGGCTACACCTTC. Its translation: CASSIDYTGPTYGYTF. Using reference TRBV19 and TRBJ1-2 for the parts outside the CDR3, the full variable domain is DGGITQSPKYLFRKEGQNVTLSCEQNLNHDAMYWYRQDPGQGLRLIYYSQIVNDFQKGDIAEGYSVSREKKESFPLTVTSAQKNPTAFYLCASSIDYTGPTYGYTFGSGTRLTVV.

This clonotype was observed a handful of times. This chain links TRBV11-2 with TRBJ2-2; D is perhaps TRBD1 (7 bases). The CDR3 has 15 residues. Germline V gives CDR1 SGHAT, CDR2 FQNNGV. Trimming shortened V by 2 bases and J by 4 bases, and 11 bases separated the two germline ends. Here the CDR3 DNA reads TGTGCCAGCAGCTTAAGACAGGGAGGCACCGGGGAGCTGTTTTTT. Translated, it gives CASSLRQGGTGELFF.

This rearrangement joins TRBV18 to TRBJ1-1; TRBD1 aligns across 9 bases. The CDR3 is 15 amino acids. Trimming cost V 2 bases and J 4 bases; bases outside gene matches: 5. Looked up from germline, CDR1 is KGHSH and CDR2 is LQKENI. CDR3 protein: CASSPLGQGSTEAFF. The CDR3 DNA reads TGTGCCAGCTCACCATTAGGACAGGGGAGCACTGAAGCTTTCTTT. Combining the CDR3 with reference TRBV18 and TRBJ1-1 gives the whole variable domain NAGVMQNPRHLVRRRGQEARLRCSPMKGHSHVYWYRQLPEEGLKFMVYLQKENIIDESGMPKERFSAEFPKEGPSILRIQQVVRGDSAAYFCASSPLGQGSTEAFFGQGTRLTVV.

The chain has TRBV19 and TRBJ1-4; D ambiguous. The V gene lost 8 bases and the J gene lost 0 bases, with 13 bases spanning the gap. The CDR3 loop spans 15 amino acids. Per the germline V gene, CDR1 is LNHDA and CDR2 is SQIVND (reference sequence). CDR3 amino acids: CASRDGGPTNEKLFF. In DNA, the CDR3 is TGTGCCAGTCGCGACGGAGGTCCAACTAATGAAAAACTGTTTTTT. Together with reference TRBV19 and TRBJ1-4, the CDR3 gives the full variable domain: DGGITQSPKYLFRKEGQNVTLSCEQNLNHDAMYWYRQDPGQGLRLIYYSQIVNDFQKGDIAEGYSVSREKKESFPLTVTSAQKNPTAFYLCASRDGGPTNEKLFFGSGTQLSVL.

In this sample, this clonotype turned up many times. The chain uses TRBV20-1 and TRBJ1-6, with D possibly being TRBD1 (6 bases). V lost 6 bases to trimming and J lost 3 bases, with 9 bases between them. Germline V gene data show CDR1 as DFQATT and CDR2 as SNEGSKA (reference sequence). The CDR3 spans 13 residues. The CDR3 is CSAQGIYNSPLHF. CDR3 bases: TGCAGTGCCCAGGGGATCTATAATTCACCCCTCCACTTT.

This clonotype has ten or more counts. The V gene is TRBV28, the J gene TRBJ2-7; weak D call: TRBD1 (5 bases). V lost 4 bases to trimming and J lost 2 bases, with 12 bases between them. CDR1 and CDR2 from the germline V gene are MDHEN and SYDVKM. This CDR3 has 14 amino acids. CDR3 bases: TGTGCCAGCAGTTCCGTTCCCAGGGCCTACGAGCAGTACTTC. As protein: CASSSVPRAYEQYF.

This clonotype came up many times. The chain has TRBV29-1 and TRBJ2-7; D is possibly TRBD1 (5 bases). Looked up from germline, CDR1 is SQVTM and CDR2 is ANQGSEA. V lost 8 bases and J lost 3, with 17 bases in between. The CDR3 has 13 amino acids. The DNA for the CDR3 is TGCAGCACAGGTAATGGGGTGAACTACGAGCAGTACTTC. Protein product: CSTGNGVNYEQYF.

In this sample, this clonotype turned up once. This may be a read error, as it is one base from a much larger clone. This chain links TRBV2 with TRBJ2-4; D is perhaps TRBD1 (6 bases). CDR3 length equals 13 residues. Germline V gene data show CDR1 as SNHLY and CDR2 as FYNNEI. V was trimmed by 7 bases and J by 12 bases, leaving 19 bases between them. CDR3 amino acids: CASNDRPNVTQYF. CDR3 DNA: TGTGCCAGCAATGACAGGCCTAATGTCACTCAGTACTTC.

V gene TRBV28 combines with J gene TRBJ2-7; D not resolved. CDR3 length: 12 amino acids. Trimming stripped 6 bases from V and 6 bases from J, with 12 bases between. Germline V gene sequence: CDR1 MDHEN, CDR2 SYDVKM. CDR3 sequence (DNA): TGTGCCAGCAGCCAGCCCTTGGGCGAGCAGTACTTC. It specifies CASSQPLGEQYF. Full variable domain (outside the CDR3, taken from reference TRBV28 and TRBJ2-7): DVKVTQSSRYLVKRTGEKVFLECVQDMDHENMFWYRQDPGLGLRLIYFSYDVKMKEKGDIPEGYSVSREKKERFSLILESASTNQTSMYLCASSQPLGEQYFGPGTRLTVT.

This clonotype appeared many times. This rearrangement joins TRBV19 to TRBJ2-7; TRBD2 is a possible D gene (6 bases). The CDR3 is 14 amino acids. From germline, CDR1 is LNHDA and CDR2 SQIVND (reference sequence). V gave up 5 bases and J gave up 0 bases, with 11 bases separating them. As DNA, the CDR3 is TGTGCCAGTAGTTTGTACGGGAGCTCCTACGAGCAGTACTTC. Protein: CASSLYGSSYEQYF.

This clonotype has just a few counts. The chain employs TRBV5-1 and TRBJ2-5; a possible D gene is TRBD1 (5 bases). This CDR3 has 14 amino acids. Deletions cut 4 bases from V and 7 bases from J, with 17 bases between. Germline lookup yields CDR1 SGHRS and CDR2 YFSETQ. The DNA of the CDR3 is TGCGCCAGCAGCCCGGATCGGCAGGGCGGGACCCAGTACTTC. Amino acids: CASSPDRQGGTQYF.

The V call is TRBV9, the J call TRBJ2-2; D remains ambiguous. CDR1 and CDR2 from the germline V gene are SGDLS and YYNGEE. The CDR3 has 12 amino acids. Trimming stripped 0 bases from V and 5 bases from J, with 2 bases between. CDR3 in DNA: TGTGCCAGCAGCGTAGAGACCGGGGAGCTGTTTTTT. Translating it yields CASSVETGELFF.

This clonotype has more than one count but fewer than ten. V and J are TRBV6-2 or TRBV6-3 and TRBJ2-5, with 7 bases that match TRBD1. The V gene's germline CDR1 is MNHEY and CDR2 SVGEGT. V lost 6 bases to trimming and J lost 4 bases; unmatched junction nucleotides: 11. The CDR3 totals 15 residues. This CDR3 reads CASSDQLGGGETQYF. The CDR3, as DNA: TGTGCCAGCAGCGATCAATTAGGGGGCGGAGAGACCCAGTACTTC.

This clonotype was seen many times. J is TRBJ1-1 and V is TRBV12-3 or TRBV12-4; D unclear. V was cut by 5 bases and J by 1 base, with 8 bases left in between. This CDR3 spans 13 amino acids. The CDR3 spells CASSPLGNTEAFF. The DNA for the CDR3 is TGTGCCAGCAGTCCGCTTGGGAACACTGAAGCTTTCTTT.

This clonotype was seen a single time. This may be a read error, as it is one base from a much larger clone. The limits of the CDR3 on the DNA are not certain, so only TCRdb's listed CDR3 is given. V gene TRBV27 combines with J gene TRBJ2-2. The CDR3 totals 12 residues, both ends included. Looked up from germline, CDR1 is MNHEY and CDR2 is SMNVEV (reference sequence). The CDR3 region is CASSSSAGELFF.

In its sample, this clonotype was seen many times. The V gene is TRBV20-1, the J gene TRBJ1-2; D is undetermined. In germline, CDR1 is DFQATT, CDR2 SNEGSKA (reference sequence). V was cut by 8 bases and J by 8 bases, with 18 bases left in between. This CDR3 is 12 amino acids long. CDR3 nucleotide sequence: TGCAGTTTCCAGACTGGGGTTAAGGGCTACACCTTC. Translating gives CSFQTGVKGYTF.

This sequence joins TRBV28 and TRBJ2-2; 8 nucleotides align to TRBD1. V dropped 8 bases and J dropped 4; count of bases not matched to a gene: 9. This CDR3 contains 15 residues. Germline V CDR1 and CDR2: MDHEN, SYDVKM. CDR3 sequence reads: CASGITGGSTGELFF. CDR3 DNA sequence: TGTGCCAGCGGGATTACAGGGGGTAGCACCGGGGAGCTGTTTTTT.

This clonotype appeared a few times. A junction end diverges from the germline sequence, so it may reflect a read error. The rearrangement links TRBV29-1 to TRBJ2-7, with D uncertain. Germline V gene data show CDR1 as SQVTM and CDR2 as ANQGSEA. The CDR3 runs 13 residues. Written as DNA, the CDR3 is TGCAGCGTTAAAGAGAGGATGACCTTCGAGCAGTACTTC. It is translated as CSVKERMTFEQYF.